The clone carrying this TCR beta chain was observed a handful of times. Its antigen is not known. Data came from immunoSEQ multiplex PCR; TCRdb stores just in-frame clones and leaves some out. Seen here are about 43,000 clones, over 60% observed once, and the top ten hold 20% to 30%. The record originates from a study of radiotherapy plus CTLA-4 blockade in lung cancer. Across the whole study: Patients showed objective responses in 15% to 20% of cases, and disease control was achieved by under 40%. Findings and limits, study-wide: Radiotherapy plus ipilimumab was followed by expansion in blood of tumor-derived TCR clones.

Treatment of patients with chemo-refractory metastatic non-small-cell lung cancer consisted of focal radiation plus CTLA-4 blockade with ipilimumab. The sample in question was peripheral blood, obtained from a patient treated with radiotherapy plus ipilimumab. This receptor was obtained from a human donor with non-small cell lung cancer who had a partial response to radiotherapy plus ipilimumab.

CDR3 DNA: TGTGCCAGCTCCCTGACCGGGACAGGGGTCGGCTACACCTTC. Its translation: CASSLTGTGVGYTF. The genes are TRBV7-2 and TRBJ1-2, with TRBD1 matching over 10 bases. The CDR3 extends over 14 amino acids. Trimming took 8 bases from V and 8 from J; bases not matched to a gene: 11. Germline V gene lookup returns CDR1 SGHTA and CDR2 FQGNSA.